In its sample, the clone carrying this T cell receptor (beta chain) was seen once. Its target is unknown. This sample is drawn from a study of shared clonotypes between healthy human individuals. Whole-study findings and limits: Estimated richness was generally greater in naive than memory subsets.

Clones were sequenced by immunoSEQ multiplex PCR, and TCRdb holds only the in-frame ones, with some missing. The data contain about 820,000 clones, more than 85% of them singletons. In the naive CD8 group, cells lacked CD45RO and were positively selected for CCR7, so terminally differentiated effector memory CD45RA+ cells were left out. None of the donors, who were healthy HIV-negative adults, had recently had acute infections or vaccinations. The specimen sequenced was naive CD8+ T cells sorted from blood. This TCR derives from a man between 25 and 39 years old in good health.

CDR3 in amino acids: CTSSQDEHRDPPIGLEQFF. The CDR3 nucleotides are TGCACCAGCAGCCAAGACGAACACCGGGACCCTCCAATAGGGCTTGAGCAGTTCTTC. This chain links TRBV1 with TRBJ2-1. TRBV1 is listed as a pseudogene. This CDR3 has 19 residues.